The text below deals with one T cell receptor (beta chain). The CDR3 length is 15 residues. In germline, CDR1 is DFQATT, CDR2 SNEGSKA (reference sequence). J lost 1 base, V lost 0 bases, and 3 bases had no gene match. The data belong to a study of CD8 T cells in Susac syndrome. The authors reverse transcribed 0.5 to 1 ug RNA with random hexamers. TCRdb ran MiXCR on the immunoSEQ multiplex PCR reads and lists one entry per CDR3 protein. The profile shows approximately 210,000 distinct CDR3 sequences, nearly 97% of them singletons. The sample comprised CD4+ T cells from PBMCs. This sequence joins TRBV20-1 and TRBJ2-3, with 8 bases that match TRBD2. This clonotype was obtained from a human donor with multiple sclerosis. The CDR3: CSARDGRGGTDTQYF. In nucleotides, the CDR3 is TGCAGTGCTAGAGATGGGCGGGGGGGCACAGATACGCAGTATTTT.